Below are 8 T cell receptor beta chains sequenced from a single sample in a study of neurological immune-mediated disorders. Regarding time point: longitudinal time-point 2. TCRdb used MiXCR to reprocess the 5' RACE reads, holding one entry per CDR3 protein. The sample lists fewer than 70,000 distinct CDR3 sequences, about 10% occurring once. What was sequenced was PBMCs. The receptors were sampled from a man aged 25-40 years in good health.

This clonotype was seen many times. CDR3 region: CASSQTSGRYEQFF. The DNA of the CDR3 is TGCGCCAGCAGCCAAACTAGCGGGAGGTATGAGCAGTTCTTC. This chain links TRBV5-1 with TRBJ2-1; 12 nucleotides align to TRBD2. The CDR3 totals 14 residues. V trimming: 4 bases; J trimming: 8 bases; junction bases outside the gene matches: 4. Germline CDR1 SGHRS, CDR2 YFSETQ.

This clonotype came up many times. DNA of the CDR3: TGTGCCATCAGTGAGTCGCCAAACACTGAAGCTTTCTTT. Translated, it gives CAISESPNTEAFF. The rearrangement uses TRBV10-3 and TRBJ1-1; D is unresolved. The V end was cut by 0 bases, the J end by 2 bases, with 4 bases between. The CDR3 runs to 13 residues. Germline-derived CDR1 and CDR2 are ENHRY and SYGVKD.

The sample holds many counts of this clonotype. V is TRBV10-3 and J is TRBJ2-1, with 10 positions matching TRBD2. V was pared by 6 bases and J by 0 bases, with 5 bases of the junction left unmatched. Per the germline V gene, CDR1 is ENHRY and CDR2 is SYGVKD. The CDR3 totals 16 residues. The CDR3 coding sequence is TGTGCCATCAGCCCTAGCGGGAGAACCTCCTACAATGAGCAGTTCTTC. It yields the protein CAISPSGRTSYNEQFF.

This clonotype was found many times. V and J are TRBV5-1 and TRBJ2-7; 8 bases fit TRBD2. The trim removed 6 bases at V and 0 bases at J, leaving 8 bases unmatched. CDR3 length: 15 amino acids. Looked up from germline, CDR1 is SGHRS and CDR2 is YFSETQ. CDR3 DNA sequence: TGCGCCAGCACCTTCGGAGGGACTAGCTCCTACGAGCAGTACTTC. Its protein is CASTFGGTSSYEQYF. Together with reference TRBV5-1 and TRBJ2-7, the CDR3 gives the full variable domain: KAGVTQTPRYLIKTRGQQVTLSCSPISGHRSVSWYQQTPGQGLQFLFEYFSETQRNKGNFPGRFSGRQFSNSRSEMNVSTLELGDSALYLCASTFGGTSSYEQYFGPGTRLTVT.

The sample holds many counts of this clonotype. This chain links TRBV20-1 with TRBJ2-7; 8 nucleotides align to TRBD2. The length of the CDR3 is 14 residues. CDR1 is DFQATT, CDR2 SNEGSKA, per germline (reference sequence). With 3 bases clipped from V and 0 bases from J, the junction kept 4 bases outside the gene matches. In DNA, the CDR3 is TGCAGTGCTAGCCGGGGGGGGTTCTCCTACGAGCAGTACTTC. Encoded protein: CSASRGGFSYEQYF.

This clonotype was seen many times. The chain carries TRBV27 and TRBJ1-5; D call uncertain. CDR1 and CDR2 from the germline V gene are MNHEY and SMNVEV (reference sequence). This CDR3 has 16 residues. V lost 0 bases, J lost 2 bases, and 11 bases lay in between. CDR3 DNA sequence: TGTGCCAGCAGTTTATCTAACAGTCGTGGCAATCAGCCCCAGCATTTT. It translates to CASSLSNSRGNQPQHF.

This clonotype was seen many times. The chain couples TRBV7-8 to TRBJ2-3, with TRBD2 as a possible D gene (6 bases). The germline gives CDR1 SGHVS, CDR2 FQNEAQ. This CDR3 region has 15 residues. Trimming left V 5 bases short and J 7 bases short, with 19 bases between. CDR3: CASSPGVAAQNTQYF. The CDR3 region has the DNA TGTGCCAGCAGCCCGGGTGTAGCGGCTCAAAATACGCAGTATTTT.

This clonotype was observed many times. Here the CDR3 DNA reads TGCGCCAGCAGCTTTTCTGGCGGAGCTAACTCCTACGAGCAGTACTTC. Its protein is CASSFSGGANSYEQYF. The rearrangement links TRBV5-1 to TRBJ2-7, with D unresolved. Germline V gives CDR1 SGHRS, CDR2 YFSETQ. Between the trimmed V and J ends, which lost 2 bases and 0 bases, there was a span of 15 bases. This CDR3 contains 16 residues.